This TCR beta chain came from a study of blood T cells in healthy people across ages. Findings of the study overall: With age, beta diversity per million T cells declined roughly linearly, significantly by approximately 40.

This clonotype was counted only a few times. Its antigen remains unknown. The use of a sample-barcoded 5' primer and a J-beta primer mix characterized a second PCR of roughly 7 to 11 cycles. Each CDR3 protein is one row after TCRdb ran MiXCR on the 5' RACE reads. Of around 520,000 distinct CDR3 sequences listed, about a quarter are singletons. The CDR3 contains 14 residues. The germline V gene encodes CDR1 MNHEY and CDR2 SMNVEV (reference sequence). Trimming cost V 3 bases and J 6 bases, with 13 bases left between them. These records were also assigned to another study, of T cells of mothers and their children.

J is TRBJ2-3 and V is TRBV27; the D call may be TRBD1 or TRBD2 (5 bases each). This TCR came from a boy younger than 10 in good health. Sequenced: blood. Here the CDR3 DNA reads TGTGCCAGCAGTTTTTGGGGGATGTCCGATACGCAGTATTTT. Protein product: CASSFWGMSDTQYF.